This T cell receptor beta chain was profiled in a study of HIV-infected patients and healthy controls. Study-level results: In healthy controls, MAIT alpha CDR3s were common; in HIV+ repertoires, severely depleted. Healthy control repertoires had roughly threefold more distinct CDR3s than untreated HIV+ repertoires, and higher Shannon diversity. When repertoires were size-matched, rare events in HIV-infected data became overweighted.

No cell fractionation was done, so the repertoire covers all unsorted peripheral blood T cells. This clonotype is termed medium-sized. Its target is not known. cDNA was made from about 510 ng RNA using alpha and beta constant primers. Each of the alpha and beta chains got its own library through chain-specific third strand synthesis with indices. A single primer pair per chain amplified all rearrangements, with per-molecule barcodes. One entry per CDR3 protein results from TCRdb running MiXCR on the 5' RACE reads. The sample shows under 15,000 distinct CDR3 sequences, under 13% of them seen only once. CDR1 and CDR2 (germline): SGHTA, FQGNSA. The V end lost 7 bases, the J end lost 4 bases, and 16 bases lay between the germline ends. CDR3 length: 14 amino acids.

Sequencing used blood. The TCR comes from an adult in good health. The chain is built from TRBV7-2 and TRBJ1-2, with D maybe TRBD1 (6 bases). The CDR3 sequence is CASILSGVPYGYTF. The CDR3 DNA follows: TGTGCCAGCATCCTATCAGGGGTGCCCTATGGCTACACCTTC.